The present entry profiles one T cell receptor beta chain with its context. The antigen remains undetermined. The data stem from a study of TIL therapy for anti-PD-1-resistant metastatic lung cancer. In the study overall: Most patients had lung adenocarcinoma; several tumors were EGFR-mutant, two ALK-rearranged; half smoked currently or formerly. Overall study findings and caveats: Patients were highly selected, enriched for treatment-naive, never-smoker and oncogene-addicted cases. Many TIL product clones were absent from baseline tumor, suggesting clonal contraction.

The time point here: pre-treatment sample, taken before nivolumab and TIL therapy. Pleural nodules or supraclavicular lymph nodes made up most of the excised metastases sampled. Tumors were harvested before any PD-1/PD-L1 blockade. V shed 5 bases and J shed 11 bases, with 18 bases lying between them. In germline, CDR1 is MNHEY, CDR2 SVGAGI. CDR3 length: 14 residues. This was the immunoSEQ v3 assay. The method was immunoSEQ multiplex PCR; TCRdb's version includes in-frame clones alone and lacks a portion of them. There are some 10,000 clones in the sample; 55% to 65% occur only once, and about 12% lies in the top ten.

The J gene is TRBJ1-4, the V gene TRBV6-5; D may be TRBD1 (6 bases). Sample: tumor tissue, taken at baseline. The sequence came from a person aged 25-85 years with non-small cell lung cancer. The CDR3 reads CASSEGRGELKLFF. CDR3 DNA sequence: TGTGCCAGCAGTGAAGGAAGGGGGGAACTTAAACTGTTTTTT.